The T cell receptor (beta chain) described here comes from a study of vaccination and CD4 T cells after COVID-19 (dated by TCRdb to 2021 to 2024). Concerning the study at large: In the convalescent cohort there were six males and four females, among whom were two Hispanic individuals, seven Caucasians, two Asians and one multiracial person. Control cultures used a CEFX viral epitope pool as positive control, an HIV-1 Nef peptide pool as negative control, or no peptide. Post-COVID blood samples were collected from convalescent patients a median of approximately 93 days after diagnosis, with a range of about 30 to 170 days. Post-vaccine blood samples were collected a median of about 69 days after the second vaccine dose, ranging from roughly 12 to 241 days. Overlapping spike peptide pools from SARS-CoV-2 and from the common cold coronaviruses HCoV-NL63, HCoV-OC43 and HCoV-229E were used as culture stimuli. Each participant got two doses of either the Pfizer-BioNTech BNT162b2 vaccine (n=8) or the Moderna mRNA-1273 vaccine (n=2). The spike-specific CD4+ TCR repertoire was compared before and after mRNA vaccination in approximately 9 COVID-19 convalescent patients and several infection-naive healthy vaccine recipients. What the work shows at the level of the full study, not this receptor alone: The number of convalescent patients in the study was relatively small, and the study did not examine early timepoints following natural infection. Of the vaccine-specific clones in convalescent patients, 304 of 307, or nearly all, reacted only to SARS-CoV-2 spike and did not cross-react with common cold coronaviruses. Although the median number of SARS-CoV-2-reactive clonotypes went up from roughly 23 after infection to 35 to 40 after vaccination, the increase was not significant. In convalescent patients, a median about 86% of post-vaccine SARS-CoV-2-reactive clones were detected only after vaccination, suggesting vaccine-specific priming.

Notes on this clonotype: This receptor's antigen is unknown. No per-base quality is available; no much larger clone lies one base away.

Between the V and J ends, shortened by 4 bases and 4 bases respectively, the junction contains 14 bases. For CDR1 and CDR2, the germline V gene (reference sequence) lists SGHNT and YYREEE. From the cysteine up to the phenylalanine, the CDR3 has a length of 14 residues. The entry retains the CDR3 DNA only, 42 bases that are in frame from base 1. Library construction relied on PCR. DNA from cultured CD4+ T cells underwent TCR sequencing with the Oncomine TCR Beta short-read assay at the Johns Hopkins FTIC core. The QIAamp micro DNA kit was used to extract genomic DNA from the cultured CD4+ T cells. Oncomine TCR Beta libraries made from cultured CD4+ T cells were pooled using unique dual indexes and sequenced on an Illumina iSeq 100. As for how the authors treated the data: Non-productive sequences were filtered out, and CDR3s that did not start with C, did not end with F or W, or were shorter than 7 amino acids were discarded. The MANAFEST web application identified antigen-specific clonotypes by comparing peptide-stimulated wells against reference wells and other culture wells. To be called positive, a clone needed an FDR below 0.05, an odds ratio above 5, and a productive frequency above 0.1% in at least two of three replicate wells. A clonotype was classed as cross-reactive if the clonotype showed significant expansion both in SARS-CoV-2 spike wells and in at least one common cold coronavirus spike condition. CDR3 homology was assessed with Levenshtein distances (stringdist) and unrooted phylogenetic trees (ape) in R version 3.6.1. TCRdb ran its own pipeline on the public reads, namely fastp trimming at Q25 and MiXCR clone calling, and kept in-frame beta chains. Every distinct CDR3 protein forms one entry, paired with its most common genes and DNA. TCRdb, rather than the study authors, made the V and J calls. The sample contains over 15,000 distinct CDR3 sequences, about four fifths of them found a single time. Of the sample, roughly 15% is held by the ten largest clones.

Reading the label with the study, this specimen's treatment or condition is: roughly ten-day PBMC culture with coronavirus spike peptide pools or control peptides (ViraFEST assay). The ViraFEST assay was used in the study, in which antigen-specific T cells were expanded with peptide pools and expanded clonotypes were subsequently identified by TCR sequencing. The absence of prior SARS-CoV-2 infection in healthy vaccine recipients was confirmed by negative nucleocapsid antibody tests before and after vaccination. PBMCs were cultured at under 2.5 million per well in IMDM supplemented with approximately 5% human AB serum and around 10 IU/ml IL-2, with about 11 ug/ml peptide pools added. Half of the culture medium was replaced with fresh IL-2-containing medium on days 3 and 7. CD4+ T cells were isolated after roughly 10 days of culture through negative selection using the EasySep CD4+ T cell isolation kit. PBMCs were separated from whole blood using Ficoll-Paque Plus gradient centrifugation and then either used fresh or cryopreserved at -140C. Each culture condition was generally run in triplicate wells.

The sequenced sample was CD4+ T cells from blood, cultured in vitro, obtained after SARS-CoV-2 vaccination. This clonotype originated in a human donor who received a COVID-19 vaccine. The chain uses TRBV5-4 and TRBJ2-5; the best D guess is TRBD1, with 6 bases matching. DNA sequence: TGTGCCAGCAGCAGAACAGGGAGTGGAGAGACCCAGTACTTC. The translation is CASSRTGSGETQYF.